A single sample gave rise to the 25 T cell receptor beta chains below, sequenced in a study of blood T cell repertoires in COVID-19. Generated by immunoSEQ multiplex PCR, the TCRdb table keeps only in-frame clones and is missing some. Of over 150,000 clones listed, roughly 80% are singletons. Input material: PBMCs or T cells enriched from blood (not recorded which). These TCRs come from a woman aged 55-69 years who had recovered from COVID-19.

This chain uses TRBV19 with TRBJ1-5, with TRBD1 as a possible D gene (6 bases). The CDR3 is made up of 13 amino acids. V was clipped by 11 bases and J by 5 bases, with 16 bases between them. Per germline, CDR1 LNHDA and CDR2 SQIVND (reference sequence). The CDR3 reads CAGKDTGYQPQHF. CDR3 bases: TGTGCCGGTAAAGATACAGGGTATCAGCCCCAGCATTTT.

The chain links TRBV5-4 to TRBJ2-5; TRBD2 matches 11 bases. CDR3 length: 16 residues. Germline V gene data show CDR1 as SGHNT and CDR2 as YYREEE (reference sequence). The V and J ends lost 4 bases and 2 bases, in that order; junction bases with no gene match: 7. The CDR3 sequence: CASSVAGGPDQETQYF. CDR3 bases: TGTGCCAGCAGCGTAGCGGGGGGGCCCGATCAAGAGACCCAGTACTTC.

CDR3 in DNA: TGCGCCAGCAGCTTGGGATCCAGTGCCGGGGGTACGCCCTACGAGCAGTACTTC. This translates into CASSLGSSAGGTPYEQYF. The chain joins TRBV5-1 to TRBJ2-7; a possible D gene is TRBD2 (6 bases). This CDR3 spans 18 amino acids. Trimming removed 0 bases at V and 2 bases at J, with 21 bases between. Germline CDR1 reads SGHRS; CDR2 reads YFSETQ.

The chain combines TRBV7-2 with TRBJ1-2; D might be TRBD1 (5 bases). CDR1 and CDR2 (germline): SGHTA, FQGNSA. Trimming took off 6 bases at V and 6 bases at J, with 14 bases between the two ends. This CDR3 has 13 amino acids. The CDR3 spells CASRPPGGNGYTF. CDR3 coding DNA: TGTGCCAGCAGACCACCGGGGGGGAATGGCTACACCTTC.

The chain uses TRBV9 and TRBJ2-2; 7 bases fit TRBD2. V lost 0 bases to trimming and J lost 2 bases; unmatched junction nucleotides: 4. The CDR3 is 16 amino acids. From germline, CDR1 is SGDLS and CDR2 YYNGEE. CDR3 in DNA: TGTGCCAGCAGCGTAGTTTTAGCGGGCAACACCGGGGAGCTGTTTTTT. Its translation: CASSVVLAGNTGELFF. The full variable domain, its missing parts supplied by reference TRBV9 and TRBJ2-2, is DSGVTQTPKHLITATGQRVTLRCSPRSGDLSVYWYQQSLDQGLQFLIQYYNGEERAKGNILERFSAQQFPDLHSELNLSSLELGDSALYFCASSVVLAGNTGELFFGEGSRLTVL.

The chain combines TRBV6-5 with TRBJ2-7; D gene unclear. CDR1 is MNHEY and CDR2 is SVGAGI in the germline V gene. The V end was cut by 8 bases, the J end by 4 bases, with 12 bases between. CDR3 length equals 12 residues. The CDR3 nucleotides read TGTGCCAGCGGAAGAGCGAGGTACGAGCAGTACTTC. Protein product: CASGRARYEQYF.

With respect to this clone: This sample includes further DNA sequences coding for the same CDR3. The V call is TRBV9, the J call TRBJ2-3; TRBD2 agrees at 7 bases. The CDR3 totals 13 residues. Losses at the gene ends were 6 bases for V and 0 bases for J; bases not matched to a gene: 1. Germline V gene data show CDR1 as SGDLS and CDR2 as YYNGEE. DNA of the CDR3: TGTGCCAGCACGGGGGGTAGCACAGATACGCAGTATTTT. Translated: CASTGGSTDTQYF. The whole variable domain, filled in from reference TRBV9 and TRBJ2-3, reads DSGVTQTPKHLITATGQRVTLRCSPRSGDLSVYWYQQSLDQGLQFLIQYYNGEERAKGNILERFSAQQFPDLHSELNLSSLELGDSALYFCASTGGSTDTQYFGPGTRLTVL.

The count of this clone is one. J is TRBJ1-4 and V is TRBV7-2; TRBD1 aligns across 7 bases. The length of the CDR3 is 18 residues. Germline-derived CDR1 and CDR2 are SGHTA and FQGNSA. Trimming removed 1 base from V and 8 bases from J; junction bases left unmatched: 16. CDR3 residues: CASSLEVRNSGGREKLFF. CDR3 in DNA: TGTGCCAGCAGCTTAGAAGTGAGGAATTCAGGGGGTAGGGAAAAACTGTTTTTT.

The chain carries TRBV5-6 and TRBJ2-5; D gene ambiguous. The CDR3 has 14 residues. Trimming stripped 0 bases from V and 2 bases from J, with 8 bases between. Germline V gene sequence: CDR1 SGHDT, CDR2 YYEEEE. CDR3 in amino acids: CASSLGGRQETQYF. The CDR3 DNA follows: TGTGCCAGCAGCTTGGGAGGCCGGCAAGAGACCCAGTACTTC.

This clone appeared a single time. V gene TRBV7-3 combines with J gene TRBJ2-7, with 8 bases fitting TRBD2. The germline V gene encodes CDR1 SGHTA and CDR2 FQGTGA. The CDR3 is made up of 13 amino acids. Trimming took 5 bases from V and 5 from J; bases not matched to a gene: 5. The CDR3 loop is CASSHGGVNEQYF. The CDR3 DNA follows: TGTGCCAGCAGCCACGGGGGGGTCAACGAGCAGTACTTC.

J is TRBJ2-7 and V is TRBV11-3; perhaps TRBD2 as D (6 bases). The V gene lost 1 base and the J gene lost 0 bases, with 10 bases spanning the gap. The V gene's germline CDR1 is SGHNT and CDR2 YENEEA. There are 15 residues in the CDR3. CDR3 loop: CASSLAGDLSYEQYF. The CDR3 nucleotides are TGTGCCAGCAGCTTAGCGGGGGACCTCTCCTACGAGCAGTACTTC.

CDR3 residues: CASSPPVGSSYNEQFF. The CDR3 coding sequence is TGCGCCAGCAGCCCCCCAGTCGGGAGCTCCTACAATGAGCAGTTCTTC. The chain employs TRBV5-1 and TRBJ2-1, with a tentative D call TRBD2 (6 bases). This CDR3 contains 16 residues. V lost 4 bases and J 0 bases, leaving 14 bases between the germline ends. Germline loops: CDR1 SGHRS, CDR2 YFSETQ.

The chain links TRBV5-3 to TRBJ2-3; maybe TRBD1 (6 bases). TRBV5-3 qualifies as an ORF whose function is uncertain. The V gene lost 4 bases and the J gene lost 3 bases, with 15 bases spanning the gap. The CDR3 is 15 residues long. CDR3 nucleotide sequence: TGTGCCAGAAGCCTCCCCAGGGGCCATACAGATACGCAGTATTTT. The encoded protein is CARSLPRGHTDTQYF.

The chain has TRBV3-1 (or the pseudogene TRBV3-2) and TRBJ2-1; 8 bases line up with TRBD2. Trimming removed 6 bases from V and 7 bases from J; junction bases left unmatched: 14. Germline V gene data show CDR1 as LGHDT and CDR2 as YNNKEL (reference sequence). The CDR3 runs to 16 residues. The CDR3 reads CASSPLAGPLRNEQFF. The CDR3 bases are TGTGCCAGCAGTCCCTTAGCGGGGCCACTTAGAAATGAGCAGTTCTTC.

The rearrangement joins TRBV11-2 to TRBJ2-3; unclear D gene. The CDR3 runs 15 residues. V was pared by 8 bases and J by 0 bases, with 15 bases between. Germline loops: CDR1 SGHAT, CDR2 FQNNGV. The CDR3 protein is CASALDGSSTDTQYF. CDR3 DNA: TGTGCCAGCGCCCTAGATGGGTCTAGCACAGATACGCAGTATTTT.

The chain combines TRBV5-4 with TRBJ2-7, with 7 bases identical to TRBD1. The CDR3 runs to 15 residues. V lost 0 bases to trimming and J lost 6 bases; unmatched junction nucleotides: 9. The germline V gene has CDR1 SGHNT and CDR2 YYREEE (reference sequence). The DNA for the CDR3 is TGTGCCAGCAGCTTGGGGCGACAGGGCACGACCGAGCAGTACTTC. It specifies CASSLGRQGTTEQYF.

A few counts support this clone. CDR3 loop: CASNFGGAPEQYF. The CDR3 DNA reads as TGTGCCAGCAACTTCGGGGGGGCCCCCGAGCAGTACTTC. The V call is TRBV2, the J call TRBJ2-7, with 8 positions matching TRBD2. The CDR3 sequence is 13 residues long. The germline CDR1 and CDR2 sequences are SNHLY and FYNNEI. V shed 7 bases and J 6 bases; nucleotides not matched to a gene: 8.

This chain connects TRBV5-1 to TRBJ1-2; D is unclear. Trimming took 3 bases from V and 1 from J, leaving 10 bases between them. This CDR3 is 14 amino acids long. The germline V gene encodes CDR1 SGHRS and CDR2 YFSETQ. CDR3 nucleotides: TGCGCCAGCAGCTGGACTGCGGATAACTATGGCTACACCTTC. As protein: CASSWTADNYGYTF.

The CDR3, as DNA: TGTGCCAGCAGCTTAACCAGGGGTCTGAGAGGCACTGAAGCTTTCTTT. This gives the protein CASSLTRGLRGTEAFF. The chain links TRBV5-5 to TRBJ1-1; possible D gene TRBD1, 6 bases. The germline gives CDR1 SGHKS, CDR2 YYEKEE (reference sequence). The V end lost 2 bases, the J end lost 4 bases, and 18 bases lay between the germline ends. There are 16 residues in the CDR3.

The rearrangement uses TRBV18 and TRBJ1-2; the D is unclear. The CDR3 has 13 residues. CDR1 KGHSH and CDR2 LQKENI come from the germline V gene. V lost 5 bases and J 0 bases, leaving 7 bases between the germline ends. This CDR3 reads CASSGRSNYGYTF. The CDR3 DNA follows: TGTGCCAGCTCAGGGCGTTCTAACTATGGCTACACCTTC.

This rearrangement joins TRBV19 to TRBJ1-3; D gene uncertain. V lost 9 bases to trimming and J lost 3 bases, with 21 bases between them. The CDR3 has 16 residues. The germline V gene encodes CDR1 LNHDA and CDR2 SQIVND (reference sequence). The CDR3 loop is CARVYPVGVRGNTIYF. CDR3 sequence (DNA): TGTGCCAGAGTCTACCCCGTCGGGGTTCGTGGAAACACCATATATTTT.

The table lists this clone with a few counts. V usage is TRBV11-2 and J usage is TRBJ1-2; no clear D. This CDR3 comprises 13 residues. Deletions cut 3 bases from V and 6 bases from J, with 11 bases between. Germline V CDR1 and CDR2: SGHAT, FQNNGV. The CDR3 sequence is CASSFTGSDGYTF. The CDR3 DNA follows: TGTGCCAGCAGCTTTACGGGGTCGGATGGCTACACCTTC.

The chain employs TRBV3-1 (or the pseudogene TRBV3-2) and TRBJ1-3; 9 bases are a match to TRBD1. The V segment lost 5 bases and the J segment 7 bases; nucleotides outside the gene matches: 3. The CDR3 covers 13 residues. CDR1 and CDR2 from the germline V gene are LGHDT and YNNKEL (reference sequence). DNA for the CDR3: TGTGCCAGCAGCGATGGACAGGGGAACACCATATATTTT. It is translated as CASSDGQGNTIYF.

The V call is TRBV25-1, the J call TRBJ2-5, with TRBD1 identical over 10 bases. V trimming: 7 bases; J trimming: 5 bases; junction bases outside the gene matches: 7. CDR1 MGHDK and CDR2 SYGVNS come from the germline V gene. CDR3 length: 14 amino acids. The DNA for the CDR3 is TGTGCCAGCAATGACAGGGGGCGCGAGGAGACCCAGTACTTC. This translates into CASNDRGREETQYF.

This clone was detected a few times. V gene TRBV4-2 combines with J gene TRBJ2-3; tentatively, D is TRBD2 (6 bases). Deletions cut 0 bases from V and 1 base from J, with 17 bases between. This CDR3 has 18 residues. Germline V gives CDR1 LGHNA, CDR2 YNFKEQ. This CDR3 reads CASSQDLGGGTRTDTQYF. CDR3 in DNA: TGTGCCAGCAGCCAAGATTTAGGTGGAGGGACCCGCACAGATACGCAGTATTTT.